Shown below are 8 T cell receptor beta chains from a single sample sequenced in a study of blood T cell repertoires in COVID-19. The assay was immunoSEQ multiplex PCR, and TCRdb's table has in-frame clones only and misses some. Altogether about 170,000 clones are present, 74% being singletons, with the ten largest covering 3%. Sequenced input: peripheral blood. These receptors came from an elderly woman with acute or convalescent COVID-19.

This chain connects TRBV6-2 or TRBV6-3 to TRBJ1-2; D unclear. In germline, CDR1 is MNHEY, CDR2 SVGEGT. V gave up 0 bases and J gave up 13 bases, with 15 bases separating them. This CDR3 is 13 amino acids long. The CDR3 reads CASSYSFRQEVTF. CDR3 nucleotide sequence: TGTGCCAGCAGTTACTCTTTTAGGCAGGAGGTCACCTTC.

This sequence joins TRBV24-1 and TRBJ2-2; tentatively, D is TRBD2 (6 bases). Trimming removed 2 bases from V and 3 bases from J, with 15 bases in between. Germline-derived CDR1 and CDR2 are KGHDR and SFDVKD. The CDR3 is made up of 17 amino acids. The CDR3 coding sequence is TGTGCCACCAGTGATTCCGTGACTAGTTTCCACACCGGGGAGCTGTTTTTT. Encoded protein: CATSDSVTSFHTGELFF.

In DNA, the CDR3 is TGTGCCATCAGTGAGTCGAGGATTCCCGGCAATGGCTACACCTTC. This codes for CAISESRIPGNGYTF. This chain connects TRBV10-3 to TRBJ1-2; D call uncertain. The CDR3 runs to 15 residues. The germline CDR1 and CDR2 sequences are ENHRY and SYGVKD. V shed 0 bases and J shed 6 bases, with 14 bases lying between them.

This chain links TRBV29-1 with TRBJ1-1; D unclear. Trimming took off 4 bases at V and 1 base at J, with 10 bases between the two ends. CDR3 length equals 13 residues. In germline, CDR1 is SQVTM, CDR2 ANQGSEA. CDR3 amino acids: CSVGPGENTEAFF. In DNA form, the CDR3 reads TGCAGCGTTGGCCCCGGGGAGAACACTGAAGCTTTCTTT.

The J gene is TRBJ2-7, the V gene TRBV5-1, with D perhaps matching TRBD2 (6 bases). CDR1 is SGHRS, CDR2 YFSETQ, per germline. The CDR3 length is 12 residues. The V end was cut by 0 bases, the J end by 9 bases, with 10 bases between. CDR3 sequence reads: CASSLDGGRQYF. The CDR3 bases are TGCGCCAGCAGCTTGGACGGGGGTCGGCAGTACTTC.

For the CDR3, the DNA is TGCGCCAGCAGCTTGGTGGAGGGCACTGAAGCTTTCTTT. The encoded protein is CASSLVEGTEAFF. The chain recombines TRBV5-1 with TRBJ1-1; D remains ambiguous. In germline, CDR1 is SGHRS, CDR2 YFSETQ. Trimming cost V 0 bases and J 4 bases, with 7 bases left between them. The CDR3 spans 13 residues.

The chain carries TRBV28 and TRBJ1-4; D not certain. From germline, CDR1 is MDHEN and CDR2 SYDVKM. The CDR3 is 14 amino acids. V lost 2 bases and J 5 bases, leaving 9 bases between the germline ends. Here the CDR3 reads CASSLPHGNEKLFF. CDR3 coding DNA: TGTGCCAGCAGTTTACCCCACGGGAATGAAAAACTGTTTTTT. Combining the CDR3 with reference TRBV28 and TRBJ1-4 gives the whole variable domain DVKVTQSSRYLVKRTGEKVFLECVQDMDHENMFWYRQDPGLGLRLIYFSYDVKMKEKGDIPEGYSVSREKKERFSLILESASTNQTSMYLCASSLPHGNEKLFFGSGTQLSVL.

CDR3 region: CASSLQSAGSYGYTF. The CDR3 DNA follows: TGTGCCAGCAGTTTACAATCGGCAGGGTCCTATGGCTACACCTTC. The chain carries TRBV27 and TRBJ1-2; D possibly corresponds to TRBD1 (5 bases). The CDR3 totals 15 residues. CDR1 and CDR2 from the germline V gene are MNHEY and SMNVEV (reference sequence). The ends were cut back, 2 bases at V and 4 bases at J, with 14 bases in the middle.